What follows is one TCR beta chain and its context. Its cognate antigen has yet to be identified. No per-base quality is available; no much larger clone lies one base away. The protocol used for the library was the immunoSEQ multiplex PCR assay. This is the immuneACCESS table as TCRdb keeps it, with only in-frame sequences that have V and J called. A part of the clones is gone; compared with another copy, unresolved V genes explain less than half, and the rest is unexplained. The sample has roughly 43,000 clones on record, about 92% of them singletons. 0.5% to 0.75% of the sample lies in the top ten. The source of the sample is a study of T cell changes during pregnancy in multiple sclerosis (dated 2019 in TCRdb). General notes on the study: The study looked at changes in the T cell repertoire across pregnancy in women with multiple sclerosis.

The sequencing here drew on CD4+ T cells from peripheral blood mononuclear cells, taken in the third trimester of pregnancy. This clonotype originated in a female donor with multiple sclerosis, enrolled in a pregnancy study.

The CDR3 is CASSLLQGGKLFF. Read as DNA, the sequence is TGTGCCAGCAGCCTCCTCCAGGGGGGAAAACTGTTTTTT. The rearranged chain carries TRBV9 and TRBJ1-4; 7 junctional bases match TRBD1. The CDR3 goes from the cysteine to the phenylalanine over 13 residues. Just the 39-base CDR3 DNA is kept, in frame starting at base 1. Here V drops 4 bases and J drops 10 bases, and the junction holds 7 bases not matched to any gene. From a lookup of the germline V gene, CDR1 and CDR2 are SGDLS and YYNGEE.